The 6 T cell receptor beta chains in this list originate from one sample, sequenced in a study of blood T cell repertoires in COVID-19. Data came from immunoSEQ multiplex PCR; TCRdb stores just in-frame clones and leaves some out. Of under 150,000 clones in the sample, around 87% were seen once. What was sequenced was peripheral blood. Receptors were obtained from a woman aged 40-49 years with acute or convalescent COVID-19.

The rearrangement uses TRBV30 and TRBJ1-1; D gene uncertain. This CDR3 is built from 15 residues. Trimming removed 0 bases at V and 6 bases at J, with 17 bases between. Germline CDR1 is GTSNPN and CDR2 is SVGIG (reference sequence). DNA for the CDR3: TGTGCCTGGAGTGTACTTAATTTGAGAATAGCTGAAGCTTTCTTT. This encodes CAWSVLNLRIAEAFF.

The chain joins TRBV7-2 to TRBJ1-2; D might be TRBD1 (5 bases). Germline CDR1 is SGHTA and CDR2 is FQGNSA. The CDR3 contains 13 residues. Trimming pared 5 bases from V and 4 bases from J, leaving 11 bases between. CDR3 nucleotides: TGTGCCAGCAGCCCCGGGGGGAGCTATGGCTACACCTTC. Encoded protein: CASSPGGSYGYTF.

V usage is TRBV27 and J usage is TRBJ2-7; a possible D gene is TRBD1 (5 bases). Trimming stripped 7 bases from V and 0 bases from J, with 10 bases between. CDR1 and CDR2 (germline): MNHEY, SMNVEV (reference sequence). The length of the CDR3 is 13 residues. The CDR3 sequence is CASKPTVSYEQYF. CDR3 DNA sequence: TGTGCCAGCAAACCGACAGTCTCCTACGAGCAGTACTTC.

This sequence joins TRBV5-1 and TRBJ2-1, with TRBD2 matching over 10 bases. The CDR3 runs 15 residues. Germline-derived CDR1 and CDR2 are SGHRS and YFSETQ. Trimming removed 0 bases from V and 7 bases from J; junction bases left unmatched: 4. CDR3 nucleotide sequence: TGCGCCAGCAGCTTGGTAGCGGGAGGCTTAAATGAGCAGTTCTTC. This sequence encodes CASSLVAGGLNEQFF.

The CDR3 DNA follows: TGTGCCAGCAGCCTAGAAGGGGCGGGACGGAGCTCCTACGAGCAGTACTTC. Protein product: CASSLEGAGRSSYEQYF. The genes are TRBV7-6 and TRBJ2-7, with D maybe TRBD2 (6 bases). This CDR3 is built from 17 residues. Germline V gene data show CDR1 as SGHVS and CDR2 as FNYEAQ. V lost 5 bases, J lost 0 bases, and 20 bases lay in between. The full variable domain, in which reference TRBV7-6 and TRBJ2-7 provide the parts outside the CDR3, is GAGVSQSPRYKVTKRGQDVALRCDPISGHVSLYWYRQALGQGPEFLTYFNYEAQQDKSGLPNDRFSAERPEGSISTLTIQRTEQRDSAMYRCASSLEGAGRSSYEQYFGPGTRLTVT.

The chain uses TRBV7-2 and TRBJ1-2; the D is unclear. The germline gives CDR1 SGHTA, CDR2 FQGNSA. The CDR3 extends over 14 amino acids. V lost 3 bases and J 0 bases, leaving 8 bases between the germline ends. The CDR3 DNA follows: TGTGCCAGCAGCTTCGGGTCTACTAACTATGGCTACACCTTC. Translating gives CASSFGSTNYGYTF.